This T cell receptor beta chain is drawn from a study of identifying expanded T cells in peripheral blood. TCRdb's table, derived via immunoSEQ multiplex PCR, lists solely in-frame clones and lacks some. Of fewer than 65,000 clones in the sample, about 87% were seen once. Healthy donors had no documented immune events, such as infections, while sampled. Comments on this clone: Its antigen is unknown.

Study outcomes and limitations: Technical replicates showed roughly 1.2 changed clones; around two weeks roughly 16; four weeks 19. Variance in clone template counts between approximately two-week samples significantly increased with total template count across all healthy donors.

Sequenced material: blood. The clonotype comes from a person between 18 and 75 years old in good health.

The chain's CDR3 is CASEDPNGSYEQYF. The CDR3 nucleotides read TGTGCCTCGGAGGACCCCAACGGGTCTTACGAGCAGTACTTC. V gene TRBV30 combines with J gene TRBJ2-7, with TRBD2 as a possible D gene (5 bases). V lost 7 bases, J lost 4 bases, and 20 bases lay in between. Per germline, CDR1 GTSNPN and CDR2 SVGIG (reference sequence). This CDR3 has 14 amino acids.